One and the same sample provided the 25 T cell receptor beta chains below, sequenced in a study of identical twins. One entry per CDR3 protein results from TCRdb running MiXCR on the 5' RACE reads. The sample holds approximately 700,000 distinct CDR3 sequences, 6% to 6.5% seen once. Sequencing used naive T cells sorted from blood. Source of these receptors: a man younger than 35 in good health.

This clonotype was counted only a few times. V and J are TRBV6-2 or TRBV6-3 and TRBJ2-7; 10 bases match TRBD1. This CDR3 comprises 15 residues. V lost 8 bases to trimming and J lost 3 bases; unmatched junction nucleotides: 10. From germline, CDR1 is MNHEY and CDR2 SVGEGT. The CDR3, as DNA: TGTGCCAGCGGAACTACCGGGACAGGGGTCTACGAGCAGTACTTC. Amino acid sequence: CASGTTGTGVYEQYF.

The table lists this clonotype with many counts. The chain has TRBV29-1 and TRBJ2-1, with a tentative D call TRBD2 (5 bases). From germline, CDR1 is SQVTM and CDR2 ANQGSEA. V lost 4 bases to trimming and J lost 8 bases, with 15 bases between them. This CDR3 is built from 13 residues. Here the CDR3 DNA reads TGCAGCGTTGCTCCGCTAGCAGGTGATGAGCAGTTCTTC. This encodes CSVAPLAGDEQFF.

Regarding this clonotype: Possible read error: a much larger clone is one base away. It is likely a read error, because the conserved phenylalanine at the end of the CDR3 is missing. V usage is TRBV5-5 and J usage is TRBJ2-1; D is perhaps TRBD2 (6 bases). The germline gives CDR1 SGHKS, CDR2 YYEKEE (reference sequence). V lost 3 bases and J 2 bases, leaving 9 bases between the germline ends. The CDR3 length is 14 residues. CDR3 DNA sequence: TGTGCCAGCAGCTGGGGCGGGGCCTACAATGAGCAGTTCTGC. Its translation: CASSWGGAYNEQFC.

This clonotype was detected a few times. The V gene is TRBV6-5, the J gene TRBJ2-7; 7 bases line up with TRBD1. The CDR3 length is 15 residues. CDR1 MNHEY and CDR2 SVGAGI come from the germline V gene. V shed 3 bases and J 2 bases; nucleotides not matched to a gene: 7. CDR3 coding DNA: TGTGCCAGCAGTTATTCTTGGGGACAGCCCTACGAGCAGTACTTC. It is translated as CASSYSWGQPYEQYF.

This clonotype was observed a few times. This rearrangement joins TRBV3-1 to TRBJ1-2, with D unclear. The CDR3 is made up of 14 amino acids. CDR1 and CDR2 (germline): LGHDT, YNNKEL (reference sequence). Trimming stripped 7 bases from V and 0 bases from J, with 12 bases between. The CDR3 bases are TGTGCCAGCAAGCAGGCCGAAGCTAACTATGGCTACACCTTC. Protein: CASKQAEANYGYTF. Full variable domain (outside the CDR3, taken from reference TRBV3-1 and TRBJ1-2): DTAVSQTPKYLVTQMGNDKSIKCEQNLGHDTMYWYKQDSKKFLKIMFSYNNKELIINETVPNRFSPKSPDKAHLNLHINSLELGDSAVYFCASKQAEANYGYTFGSGTRLTVV.

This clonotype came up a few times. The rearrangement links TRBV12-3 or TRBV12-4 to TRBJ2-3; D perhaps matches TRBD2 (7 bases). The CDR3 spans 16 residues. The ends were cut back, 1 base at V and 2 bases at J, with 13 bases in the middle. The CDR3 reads CASSLGPRGLTDTQYF. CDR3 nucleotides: TGTGCCAGCAGTTTAGGCCCGCGGGGGCTCACAGATACGCAGTATTTT.

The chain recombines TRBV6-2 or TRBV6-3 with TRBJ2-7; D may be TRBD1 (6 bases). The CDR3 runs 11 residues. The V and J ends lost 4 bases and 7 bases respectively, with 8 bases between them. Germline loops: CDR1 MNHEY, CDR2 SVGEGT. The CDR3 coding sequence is TGTGCCAGCAGTTTTGGGACAGAGCAGTACGTC. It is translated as CASSFGTEQYV.

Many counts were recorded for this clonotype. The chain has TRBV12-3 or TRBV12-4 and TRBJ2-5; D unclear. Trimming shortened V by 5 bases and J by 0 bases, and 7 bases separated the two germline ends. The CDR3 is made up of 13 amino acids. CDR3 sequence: CASSPANQETQYF. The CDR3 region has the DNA TGTGCCAGCAGTCCCGCAAACCAAGAGACCCAGTACTTC.

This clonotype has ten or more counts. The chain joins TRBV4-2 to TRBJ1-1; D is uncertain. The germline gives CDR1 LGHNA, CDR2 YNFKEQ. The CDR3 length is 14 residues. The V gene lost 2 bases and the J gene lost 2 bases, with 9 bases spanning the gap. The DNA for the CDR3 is TGTGCCAGCAGCCAACGGCAGGCTAACACTGAAGCTTTCTTT. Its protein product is CASSQRQANTEAFF.

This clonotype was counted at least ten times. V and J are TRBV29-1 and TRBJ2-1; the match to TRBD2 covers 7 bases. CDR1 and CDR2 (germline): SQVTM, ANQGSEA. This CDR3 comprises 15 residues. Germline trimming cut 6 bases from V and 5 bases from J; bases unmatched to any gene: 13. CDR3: CSVGMRLALDNEQFF. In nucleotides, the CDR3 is TGCAGCGTCGGGATGAGACTAGCTCTGGACAATGAGCAGTTCTTC.

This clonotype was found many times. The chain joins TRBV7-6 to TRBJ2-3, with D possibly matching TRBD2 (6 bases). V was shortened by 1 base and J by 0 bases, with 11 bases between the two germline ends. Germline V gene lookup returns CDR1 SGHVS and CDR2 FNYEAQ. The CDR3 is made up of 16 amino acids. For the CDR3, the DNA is TGTGCCAGCAGCTTAGGTAGCGGATCTAGCACAGATACGCAGTATTTT. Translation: CASSLGSGSSTDTQYF.

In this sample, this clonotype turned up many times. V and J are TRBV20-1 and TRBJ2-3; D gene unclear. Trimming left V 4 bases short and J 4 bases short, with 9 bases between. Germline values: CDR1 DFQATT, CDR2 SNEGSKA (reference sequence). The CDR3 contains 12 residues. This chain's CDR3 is CSATVEPDTQYF. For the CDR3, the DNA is TGCAGTGCTACCGTCGAACCAGATACGCAGTATTTT.

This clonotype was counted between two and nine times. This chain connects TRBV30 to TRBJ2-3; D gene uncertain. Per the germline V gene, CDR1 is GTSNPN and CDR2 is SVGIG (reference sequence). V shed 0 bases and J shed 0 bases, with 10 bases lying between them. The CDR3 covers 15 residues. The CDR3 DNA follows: TGTGCCTGGAGTGTACGGCGCGGAAGCACAGATACGCAGTATTTT. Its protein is CAWSVRRGSTDTQYF.

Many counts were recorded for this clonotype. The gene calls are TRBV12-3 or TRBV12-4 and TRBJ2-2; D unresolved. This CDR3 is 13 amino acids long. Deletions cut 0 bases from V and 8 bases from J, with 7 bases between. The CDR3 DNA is TGTGCCAGCAGTTTAGCCCTAAAAGGGGAGCTGTTTTTT. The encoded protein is CASSLALKGELFF.

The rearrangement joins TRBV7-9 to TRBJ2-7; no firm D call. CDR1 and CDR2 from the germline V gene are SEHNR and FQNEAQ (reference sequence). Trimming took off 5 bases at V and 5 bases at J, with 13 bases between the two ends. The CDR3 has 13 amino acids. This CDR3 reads CASSRTTDNEQYV. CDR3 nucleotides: TGTGCCAGCAGCCGAACAACAGATAACGAGCAGTACGTC.

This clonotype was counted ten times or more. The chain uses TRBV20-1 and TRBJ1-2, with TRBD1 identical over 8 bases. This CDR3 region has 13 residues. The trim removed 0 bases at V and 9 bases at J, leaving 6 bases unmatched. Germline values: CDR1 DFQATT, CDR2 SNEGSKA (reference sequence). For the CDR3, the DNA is TGCAGTGCTAGAGAGGACAGGGAAAGTAGCTACACCTTC. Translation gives CSAREDRESSYTF.

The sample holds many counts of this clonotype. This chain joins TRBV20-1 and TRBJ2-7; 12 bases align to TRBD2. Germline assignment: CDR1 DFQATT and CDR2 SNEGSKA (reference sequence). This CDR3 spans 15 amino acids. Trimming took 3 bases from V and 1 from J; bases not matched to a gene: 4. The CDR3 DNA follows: TGCAGTGCTAGCAGGACTAGCGGGATATCCTACGAGCAGTACTTC. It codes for CSASRTSGISYEQYF.

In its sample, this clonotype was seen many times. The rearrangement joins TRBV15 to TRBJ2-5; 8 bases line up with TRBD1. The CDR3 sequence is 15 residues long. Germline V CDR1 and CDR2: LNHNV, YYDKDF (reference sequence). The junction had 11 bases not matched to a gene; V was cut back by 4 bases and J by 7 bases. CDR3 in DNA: TGTGCCACCAGCAAAACCGGGACAGGCTTTGGGACCCAGTACTTC. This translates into CATSKTGTGFGTQYF. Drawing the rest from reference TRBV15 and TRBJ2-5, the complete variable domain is DAMVIQNPRYQVTQFGKPVTLSCSQTLNHNVMYWYQQKSSQAPKLLFHYYDKDFNNEADTPDNFQSRRPNTSFCFLDIRSPGLGDTAMYLCATSKTGTGFGTQYFGPGTRLLVL.

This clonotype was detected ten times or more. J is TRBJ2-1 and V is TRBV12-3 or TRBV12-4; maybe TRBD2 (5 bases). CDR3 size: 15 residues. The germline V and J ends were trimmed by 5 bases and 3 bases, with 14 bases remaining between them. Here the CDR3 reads CASSASWSRYNEQFF. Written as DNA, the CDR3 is TGTGCCAGCAGTGCTAGCTGGAGTCGCTACAATGAGCAGTTCTTC.

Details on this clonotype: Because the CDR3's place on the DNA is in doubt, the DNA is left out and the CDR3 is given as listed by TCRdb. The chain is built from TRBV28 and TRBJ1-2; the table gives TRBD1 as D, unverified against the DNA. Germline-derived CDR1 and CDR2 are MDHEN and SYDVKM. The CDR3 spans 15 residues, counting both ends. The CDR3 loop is CASSFGTGALRSVNF.

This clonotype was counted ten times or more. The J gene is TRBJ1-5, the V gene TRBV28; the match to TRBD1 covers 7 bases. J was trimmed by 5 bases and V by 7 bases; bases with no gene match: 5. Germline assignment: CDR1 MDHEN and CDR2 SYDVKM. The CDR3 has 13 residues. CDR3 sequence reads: CASTDREDQPQHF. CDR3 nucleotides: TGTGCCAGCACAGACAGGGAGGATCAGCCCCAGCATTTT.

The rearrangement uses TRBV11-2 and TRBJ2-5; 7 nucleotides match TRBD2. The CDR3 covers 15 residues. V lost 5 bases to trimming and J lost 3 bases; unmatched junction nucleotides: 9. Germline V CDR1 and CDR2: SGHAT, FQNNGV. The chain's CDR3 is CASSGPMREKETQYF. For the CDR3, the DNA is TGTGCCAGCAGCGGCCCGATGCGGGAGAAAGAGACCCAGTACTTC.

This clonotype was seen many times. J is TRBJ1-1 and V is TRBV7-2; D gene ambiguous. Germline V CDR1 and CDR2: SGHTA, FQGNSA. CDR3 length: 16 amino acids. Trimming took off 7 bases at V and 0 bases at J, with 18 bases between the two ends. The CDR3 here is CASTLSLTDLNTEAFF. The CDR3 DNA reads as TGTGCCAGCACCCTTTCCCTGACGGACCTGAACACTGAAGCTTTCTTT.

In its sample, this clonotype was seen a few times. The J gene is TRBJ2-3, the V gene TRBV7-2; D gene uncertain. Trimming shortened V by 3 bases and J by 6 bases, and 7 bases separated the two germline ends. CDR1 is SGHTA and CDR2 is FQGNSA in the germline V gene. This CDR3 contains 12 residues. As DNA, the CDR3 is TGTGCCAGCAGCTTCTACGGGGATACGCAGTATTTT. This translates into CASSFYGDTQYF.

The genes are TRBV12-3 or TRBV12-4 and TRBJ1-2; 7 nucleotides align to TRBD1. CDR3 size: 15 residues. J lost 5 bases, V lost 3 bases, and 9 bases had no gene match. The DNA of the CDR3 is TGTGCCAGCAGTTTGAGGGACAGCCCCTTTTATGGCTACACCTTC. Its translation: CASSLRDSPFYGYTF.